The TCR beta chain under discussion was sequenced for a study of T-cell reconstitution after alpha-beta-depleted transplantation in children. Construction of the TCRbeta library involved unique molecular identifiers. From the PCR reads, TCRdb called clonotypes with MiXCR, one entry per CDR3 protein. Here the sample spans some 600,000 distinct CDR3 sequences, 10% to 15% being singletons. The table lists this clonotype with many counts. Germline-derived CDR1 and CDR2 are MNHEY and SVGAGI. This CDR3 comprises 13 residues. Trimming removed 3 bases at V and 6 bases at J, with 12 bases between. V usage is TRBV6-5 and J usage is TRBJ2-7; possibly TRBD1 for D (6 bases). This receptor was obtained from a male patient younger than 18 who had a stem cell transplant for acute myeloid leukemia, so the T cells may come from the graft donor. The material sequenced was PBMCs, mostly from graft donor cells, taken 360 days after TCRalphabeta/CD19-depleted stem cell transplant. The CDR3 protein is CASSYPPGAEQYF. CDR3 DNA: TGTGCCAGCAGTTATCCCCCAGGGGCCGAGCAGTACTTC.